These T cell receptor beta chains were read from a single sample in a study of tumor-infiltrating lymphocytes in primary liver carcinoma. TCRdb redid the calling of the multiplex PCR reads with MiXCR, one entry per CDR3 protein. The table has a few hundred thousand distinct CDR3 sequences, 45% to 70% seen once; the top ten hold around 15%. Sequencing was performed on peripheral blood. These receptors all come from a woman aged 25-40 years with primary liver carcinoma and hepatitis B virus infection. Both conserved end residues are part of each CDR3. A D gene is named only where the DNA matches it firmly. The size field is filled for only some rows; it gives once, few, many or a size class.

clone size: .
D gene: .
J gene: TRBJ2-1
V gene: TRBV24-1
CDR3 DNA: TGTGCCACCAGTGACCCCTCGAATAACAGGGACTCCTACAATGAGCAGTTCTTC
CDR3 protein: CATSDPSNNRDSYNEQFF

clone size: .
D gene: .
J gene: TRBJ1-5
V gene: TRBV30
CDR3 DNA: TGTGCCTGGAGTATAGGGGGGTCCAATCAGCCCCAGCATTTT
CDR3 protein: CAWSIGGSNQPQHF

clone size: .
D gene: .
J gene: TRBJ1-2
V gene: TRBV5-6
CDR3 DNA: TGTGCCAGCAGCTTGGTTCCCCGGGATCGATATGGCTACACCTTC
CDR3 protein: CASSLVPRDRYGYTF

clone size: few
D gene: TRBD1
J gene: TRBJ2-1
V gene: TRBV7-8
CDR3 DNA: TGTGCCAGCAGCTTAGACAGGGGTAGGGAGTTCTTC
CDR3 protein: CASSLDRGREFF

clone size: .
D gene: TRBD2
J gene: TRBJ2-5
V gene: TRBV13
CDR3 DNA: TGTGCCAGCAGCTTGTCGCGGGGGGCAGAGAAAGAGACCCAGTACTTC
CDR3 protein: CASSLSRGAEKETQYF

clone size: .
D gene: TRBD1
J gene: TRBJ2-1
V gene: TRBV11-2
CDR3 DNA: TGTGTCAGCAGCGTCCTCCCGGGACAGGGGGTTAGTGAGCAGCTCTTC
CDR3 protein: CVSSVLPGQGVSEQLF

clone size: .
D gene: .
J gene: TRBJ2-7
V gene: TRBV12-5
CDR3 DNA: TGTGCAAGTGCCAAAACGACAGGGAGGTCCTACGAGCAGTACTTC
CDR3 protein: CASAKTTGRSYEQYF

clone size: .
D gene: TRBD2
J gene: TRBJ2-1
V gene: TRBV7-9
CDR3 DNA: TGTGCCAGCAGCTTAGGGACTAGCGGAGCTAGGAATGAGGAGCTCTTC
CDR3 protein: CASSLGTSGARNEELF

clone size: many
D gene: .
J gene: TRBJ2-1
V gene: TRBV29-1
CDR3 DNA: TGCAGCGTGTCTTGGGCTACTACCTACAATGAGCAGTTCTTC
CDR3 protein: CSVSWATTYNEQFF

clone size: .
D gene: .
J gene: TRBJ2-7
V gene: TRBV20-1
CDR3 DNA: TGCAGTGCTAGAAACGCTCTTAGAGAGCAGAGCAGCAGCGAGCAGTACTTC
CDR3 protein: CSARNALREQSSSEQYF

clone size: .
D gene: .
J gene: TRBJ2-1
V gene: TRBV6-6
CDR3 DNA: TGTGCCAGCAGTTACTCGACACATGGACCCCACGGGTTCTTC
CDR3 protein: CASSYSTHGPHGFF

clone size: few
D gene: .
J gene: TRBJ2-1
V gene: TRBV28
CDR3 DNA: TGTGCCAGCAGTGGTCGACAGGGAATCGGGGGTGGGGGAGACCTCTTCAATGAGCAGTTCTTC
CDR3 protein: CASSGRQGIGGGGDLFNEQFF

clone size: .
D gene: TRBD2
J gene: TRBJ2-1
V gene: TRBV28
CDR3 DNA: TGTGCCAGCACCCAAGCGGGAGGGTCATACAATGAGCAGTTCTTC
CDR3 protein: CASTQAGGSYNEQFF

clone size: few
D gene: TRBD1
J gene: TRBJ2-7
V gene: TRBV7-9
CDR3 DNA: TGTGCCAGCAGGGAGCCGACAGGGGCATCCTACGAGCAGTACTTC
CDR3 protein: CASREPTGASYEQYF

clone size: many
D gene: .
J gene: TRBJ1-1
V gene: TRBV11-3
CDR3 DNA: TGTGCCAGCAGCTCGGGTCGCGGGAACACTGAAGCTTTCTTT
CDR3 protein: CASSSGRGNTEAFF

clone size: many
D gene: TRBD2
J gene: TRBJ2-2
V gene: TRBV11-3
CDR3 DNA: TGTGCCAGCAGCCCAGTAGGACTAGCGGGCACCGGGGAGCTGTTTTTT
CDR3 protein: CASSPVGLAGTGELFF

clone size: many
D gene: TRBD2
J gene: TRBJ2-2
V gene: TRBV4-3
CDR3 DNA: TGCGCCAGCAGCCAGGACGTCGGGACTAGCACCGGGGAGCTGTTTTTT
CDR3 protein: CASSQDVGTSTGELFF

clone size: .
D gene: .
J gene: TRBJ2-7
V gene: TRBV14
CDR3 DNA: TGTGCCAGCAGCCATGCACGGGTCAAACGTGAGCAGTACTTC
CDR3 protein: CASSHARVKREQYF

clone size: many
D gene: .
J gene: TRBJ2-7
V gene: TRBV6-2/TRBV6-3
CDR3 DNA: TGTGCCAGCAGTTACGTTGGGGGGTTCGAGCAGTACTTC
CDR3 protein: CASSYVGGFEQYF